The 22 T cell receptor beta chains given below trace back to one sample, sequenced in a study of OX40 agonist ivuxolimab in advanced cancers. The table came from immunoSEQ multiplex PCR; TCRdb's copy has only in-frame clones and leaves some out. The sample comprises approximately 39,000 clones, about 81% of which are singletons, and about a fifth rests with the top ten. This specimen was CD4+ or CD8+ T cells sorted from blood, taken in a trial of the OX40 agonist ivuxolimab. These receptors all come from an adult with an advanced solid tumor such as melanoma, head and neck, liver or kidney cancer.

CDR3 region: CASRDRDRVWAFF. As DNA, the CDR3 is TGTGCCAGCAGAGACCGGGACAGGGTTTGGGCTTTCTTT. The chain combines TRBV6-5 with TRBJ1-1; 9 positions agree with TRBD1. Germline lookup yields CDR1 MNHEY and CDR2 SVGAGI. Unmatched junction bases numbered 10, after V lost 6 bases and J lost 11 bases. CDR3 size: 13 residues.

This chain connects TRBV28 to TRBJ1-1; 8 nucleotides align to TRBD1. V gave up 6 bases and J gave up 1 base; unmatched junction bases: 4. The CDR3 length is 14 residues. Germline V gene sequence: CDR1 MDHEN, CDR2 SYDVKM. The CDR3 loop reads CASRFTGGNTEAFF. DNA for the CDR3: TGTGCCAGCAGGTTTACAGGGGGGAACACTGAAGCTTTCTTT.

The table lists this clone with a few counts. The chain couples TRBV29-1 to TRBJ1-2; D is uncertain. The CDR3 is 12 amino acids. Deletions cut 4 bases from V and 6 bases from J, with 12 bases between. Germline CDR1 reads SQVTM; CDR2 reads ANQGSEA. The CDR3 DNA follows: TGCAGCGTTGTAGGCCCTACCCATGGCTACACCTTC. This sequence encodes CSVVGPTHGYTF. The full variable domain, rest sourced from reference TRBV29-1 and TRBJ1-2, is SAVISQKPSRDICQRGTSLTIQCQVDSQVTMMFWYRQQPGQSLTLIATANQGSEATYESGFVIDKFPISRPNLTFSTLTVSNMSPEDSSIYLCSVVGPTHGYTFGSGTRLTVV.

There are a few counts of this clone. This chain links TRBV6-5 with TRBJ2-1, with D unresolved. CDR1 MNHEY and CDR2 SVGAGI come from the germline V gene. The CDR3 is 15 residues long. V gave up 0 bases and J gave up 3 bases, with 9 bases separating them. CDR3 sequence reads: CASSYSESRYNEQFF. In DNA form, the CDR3 reads TGTGCCAGCAGTTACTCGGAGAGCCGCTACAATGAGCAGTTCTTC.

The chain joins TRBV9 to TRBJ2-1, with D possibly TRBD1 on 5 matching bases. This CDR3 region has 14 residues. Trimming left V 4 bases short and J 5 bases short, with 13 bases between. Germline V CDR1 and CDR2: SGDLS, YYNGEE. The CDR3 loop reads CASSPRQGNNEQFF. CDR3 nucleotide sequence: TGTGCCAGCAGCCCCCGTCAGGGTAACAATGAGCAGTTCTTC.

The chain recombines TRBV6-5 with TRBJ2-5; perhaps TRBD2 as D (5 bases). The V gene lost 4 bases and the J gene lost 7 bases, with 13 bases spanning the gap. Germline values: CDR1 MNHEY, CDR2 SVGAGI. This CDR3 spans 13 amino acids. The CDR3, as DNA: TGTGCCAGCAGTTCTGGAGGCCGTGGGACCCAGTACTTC. It yields the protein CASSSGGRGTQYF.

This chain connects TRBV30 to TRBJ1-2; D not certain. V was shortened by 3 bases and J by 4 bases, with 12 bases between the two germline ends. CDR1 and CDR2 from the germline V gene are GTSNPN and SVGIG (reference sequence). The length of the CDR3 is 13 residues. The DNA of the CDR3 is TGTGCCTGGAGGAAGGAGCCCATCTATGGCTACACCTTC. Its translation is CAWRKEPIYGYTF.

This clone occurred a few times. The chain is built from TRBV2 and TRBJ2-7; D uncertain. Germline-derived CDR1 and CDR2 are SNHLY and FYNNEI. V lost 7 bases, J lost 6 bases, and 13 bases lay in between. The CDR3 consists of 12 residues. CDR3 bases: TGTGCCAGCACGGGCTTCTTCCCCGAGCAGTACTTC. It is translated as CASTGFFPEQYF. The full variable domain, with the rest looked up from reference TRBV2 and TRBJ2-7, is EPEVTQTPSHQVTQMGQEVILRCVPISNHLYFYWYRQILGQKVEFLVSFYNNEISEKSEIFDDQFSVERPDGSNFTLKIRSTKLEDSAMYFCASTGFFPEQYFGPGTRLTVT.

This clone was counted a single time. The J gene is TRBJ1-6, the V gene TRBV6-1; TRBD1 matches at 10 bases. Per the germline V gene, CDR1 is MNHNS and CDR2 is SASEGT. The trim removed 7 bases at V and 6 bases at J, leaving 3 bases unmatched. This CDR3 spans 14 amino acids. Here the CDR3 DNA reads TGTGCCAGCATCCGGGACAGGGGTAATTCACCCCTCCACTTT. Translation: CASIRDRGNSPLHF.

V gene TRBV6-6 combines with J gene TRBJ1-6, with D tentatively TRBD1 (5 bases). In germline, CDR1 is MNHNY, CDR2 SVGAGI (reference sequence). The CDR3 runs to 15 residues. The ends were cut back, 6 bases at V and 10 bases at J, with 19 bases in the middle. The CDR3 region has the DNA TGTGCCAGCAGCCGTCGGGGGGAGGGTCCCTCACCCCTCCACTTT. Its translation is CASSRRGEGPSPLHF.

This chain connects TRBV9 to TRBJ2-2, with 7 bases fitting TRBD2. V trimming: 4 bases; J trimming: 0 bases; junction bases outside the gene matches: 6. This CDR3 contains 16 residues. Germline CDR1 and CDR2: SGDLS and YYNGEE. The CDR3 loop is CASSSSGAPNTGELFF. The CDR3 region has the DNA TGTGCCAGCAGCTCAAGCGGGGCTCCGAACACCGGGGAGCTGTTTTTT.

This chain links TRBV29-1 with TRBJ1-2, with D unresolved. V lost 6 bases and J 4 bases, leaving 9 bases between the germline ends. Per the germline V gene, CDR1 is SQVTM and CDR2 is ANQGSEA. The CDR3 loop spans 11 amino acids. As DNA, the CDR3 is TGCAGCGTAGGAGGAAGCTATGGCTACACCTTC. This encodes CSVGGSYGYTF.

This clone showed up just a few times. The gene calls are TRBV6-1 and TRBJ1-2; D is unclear. The V end was cut by 0 bases, the J end by 10 bases, with 18 bases between. Looked up from germline, CDR1 is MNHNS and CDR2 is SASEGT. CDR3 length equals 15 residues. The CDR3 sequence: CASSEALPGRMVYTF. DNA for the CDR3: TGTGCCAGCAGTGAAGCGCTTCCGGGCAGGATGGTCTACACCTTC.

V usage is TRBV11-2 and J usage is TRBJ2-1, with D perhaps assigned TRBD1 or TRBD2 (7 bases each). The CDR3 is 14 amino acids. V was pared by 0 bases and J by 10 bases, with 13 bases between. Germline-derived CDR1 and CDR2 are SGHAT and FQNNGV. CDR3 region: CASSLDRRGGEQFF. The DNA of the CDR3 is TGTGCCAGCAGCTTAGATCGCAGGGGGGGCGAGCAGTTCTTC.

The table lists this clone with a few counts. The chain combines TRBV5-4 with TRBJ2-7; 14 bases align to TRBD2. Germline lookup yields CDR1 SGHNT and CDR2 YYREEE (reference sequence). V shed 3 bases, J shed 6 bases, and the junction held 5 bases outside the gene matches. This CDR3 spans 15 amino acids. The CDR3 DNA reads as TGTGCCAGCAGCTCAAGCGGACTAGCGGGAGGCGAGCAGTACTTC. It encodes CASSSSGLAGGEQYF.

This clone showed up just a few times. This chain joins TRBV7-6 and TRBJ2-3; D gene uncertain. Trimming stripped 1 base from V and 0 bases from J, with 11 bases between. CDR1 and CDR2 (germline): SGHVS, FNYEAQ. This CDR3 comprises 16 residues. CDR3 loop: CASSLDGRSSTDTQYF. DNA for the CDR3: TGTGCCAGCAGCTTAGATGGGCGATCCAGCACAGATACGCAGTATTTT. The whole variable domain, remainder taken from reference TRBV7-6 and TRBJ2-3, is GAGVSQSPRYKVTKRGQDVALRCDPISGHVSLYWYRQALGQGPEFLTYFNYEAQQDKSGLPNDRFSAERPEGSISTLTIQRTEQRDSAMYRCASSLDGRSSTDTQYFGPGTRLTVL.

The chain carries TRBV4-1 and TRBJ2-7; a weak D match, TRBD1 (7 bases). Germline assignment: CDR1 MGHRA and CDR2 YSYEKL. CDR3 size: 17 residues. Trimming left V 4 bases short and J 6 bases short, with 25 bases between. This chain's CDR3 is CASSPPLGGGAGFEQYF. As DNA, the CDR3 is TGCGCCAGCAGCCCACCACTCGGAGGGGGCGCAGGTTTCGAGCAGTACTTC.

The chain employs TRBV11-2 and TRBJ1-5; D remains unclear. The CDR3 spans 14 residues. V lost 1 base and J lost 0, with 4 bases in between. The germline V gene encodes CDR1 SGHAT and CDR2 FQNNGV. The CDR3 bases are TGTGCCAGCAGCTTAGGATATAGCAATCAGCCCCAGCATTTT. Amino acids: CASSLGYSNQPQHF. The variable domain in full, with the rest retrieved from reference TRBV11-2 and TRBJ1-5, is EAGVAQSPRYKIIEKRQSVAFWCNPISGHATLYWYQQILGQGPKLLIQFQNNGVVDDSQLPKDRFSAERLKGVDSTLKIQPAKLEDSAVYLCASSLGYSNQPQHFGDGTRLSIL.

This clone is categorized as medium-sized (0.01 to 0.1%). Other DNA variants within this sample encode the same CDR3. The CDR3 protein is CASSEGYTEAFF. CDR3 coding DNA: TGCGCCAGCAGTGAGGGTTACACTGAAGCTTTCTTT. The chain uses TRBV10-2 and TRBJ1-1, with unresolved D. In germline, CDR1 is WSHSY, CDR2 SAAADI. This CDR3 has 12 amino acids. Trimming pared 2 bases from V and 3 bases from J, leaving 4 bases between.

The genes are TRBV7-6 and TRBJ2-7; 8 bases are shared with TRBD1. This CDR3 is 16 amino acids long. The V gene end was trimmed by 2 bases and the J gene end by 0 bases; junction bases not matched to a gene: 6. Germline lookup yields CDR1 SGHVS and CDR2 FNYEAQ. CDR3 nucleotide sequence: TGTGCCAGCAGCTTACAGACAGGGGCCCTCTCCTACGAGCAGTACTTC. Encoded protein: CASSLQTGALSYEQYF. The full variable domain, with the rest looked up from reference TRBV7-6 and TRBJ2-7, is GAGVSQSPRYKVTKRGQDVALRCDPISGHVSLYWYRQALGQGPEFLTYFNYEAQQDKSGLPNDRFSAERPEGSISTLTIQRTEQRDSAMYRCASSLQTGALSYEQYFGPGTRLTVT.

This clone was observed many times. V usage is TRBV19 and J usage is TRBJ1-1; the D is unclear. CDR1 LNHDA and CDR2 SQIVND come from the germline V gene (reference sequence). The CDR3 is 15 amino acids. V was clipped by 5 bases and J by 6 bases, with 19 bases between them. DNA of the CDR3: TGTGCCAGTAGTCCCCATAACCGAAATTACGCTGAAGCTTTCTTT. Its protein product is CASSPHNRNYAEAFF.

CDR3 residues: CASSLRPPRLRGNTIYF. CDR3 coding DNA: TGTGCCAGCAGCCTAAGACCCCCCAGGCTGCGAGGAAACACCATATATTTT. The rearrangement uses TRBV27 and TRBJ1-3; D remains unclear. Germline lookup yields CDR1 MNHEY and CDR2 SMNVEV (reference sequence). This CDR3 contains 17 residues. V lost 6 bases, J lost 4 bases, and 22 bases lay in between.